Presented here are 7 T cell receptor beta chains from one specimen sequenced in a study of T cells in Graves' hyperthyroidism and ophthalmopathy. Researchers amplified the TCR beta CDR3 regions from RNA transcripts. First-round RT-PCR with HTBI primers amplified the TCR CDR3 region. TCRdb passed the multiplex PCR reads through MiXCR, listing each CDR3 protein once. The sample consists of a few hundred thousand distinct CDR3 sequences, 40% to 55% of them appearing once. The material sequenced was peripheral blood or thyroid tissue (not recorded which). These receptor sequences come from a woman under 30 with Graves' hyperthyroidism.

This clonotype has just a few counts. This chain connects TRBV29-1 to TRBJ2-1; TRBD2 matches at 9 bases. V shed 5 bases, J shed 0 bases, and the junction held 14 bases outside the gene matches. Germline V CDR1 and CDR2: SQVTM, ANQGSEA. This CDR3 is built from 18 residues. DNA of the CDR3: TGCAGCGTTTCACTAGCGGGCCATTTCGGTAGCTCCTACAATGAGCAGTTCTTC. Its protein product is CSVSLAGHFGSSYNEQFF.

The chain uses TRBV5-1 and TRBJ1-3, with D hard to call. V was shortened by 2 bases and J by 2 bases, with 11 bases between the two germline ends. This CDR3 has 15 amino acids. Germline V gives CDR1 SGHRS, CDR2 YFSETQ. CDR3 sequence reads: CASSFSGSAGNTIYF. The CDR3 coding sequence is TGCGCCAGCAGCTTTTCGGGGTCGGCTGGAAACACCATATATTTT.

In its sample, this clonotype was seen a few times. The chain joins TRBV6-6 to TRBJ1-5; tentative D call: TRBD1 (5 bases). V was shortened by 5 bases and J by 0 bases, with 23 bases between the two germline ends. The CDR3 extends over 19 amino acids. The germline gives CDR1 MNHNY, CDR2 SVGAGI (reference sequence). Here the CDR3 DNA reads TGTGCCAGCAGTGAATCAGGCAGGGCTTCCAAATATAGCAATCAGCCCCAGCATTTT. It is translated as CASSESGRASKYSNQPQHF.

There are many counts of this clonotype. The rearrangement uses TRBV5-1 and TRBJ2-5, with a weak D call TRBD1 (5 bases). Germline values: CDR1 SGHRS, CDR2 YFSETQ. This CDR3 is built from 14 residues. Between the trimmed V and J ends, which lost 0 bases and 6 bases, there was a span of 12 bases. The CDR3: CASSLVQGGKTQYF. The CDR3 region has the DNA TGCGCCAGCAGCTTGGTCCAGGGTGGAAAGACCCAGTACTTC.

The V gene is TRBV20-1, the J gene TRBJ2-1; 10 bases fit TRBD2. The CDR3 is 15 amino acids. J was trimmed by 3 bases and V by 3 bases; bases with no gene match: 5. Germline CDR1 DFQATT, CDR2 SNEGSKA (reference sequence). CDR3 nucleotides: TGCAGTGCTAGGACCCGGACTAGCGGCTACAATGAGCAGTTCTTC. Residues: CSARTRTSGYNEQFF.

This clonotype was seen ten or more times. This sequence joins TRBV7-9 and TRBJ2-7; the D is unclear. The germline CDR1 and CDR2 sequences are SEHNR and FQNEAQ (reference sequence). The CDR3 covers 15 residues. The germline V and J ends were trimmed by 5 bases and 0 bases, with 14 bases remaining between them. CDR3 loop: CASSLTDGPSYEQYF. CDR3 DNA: TGTGCCAGCAGCCTCACGGACGGCCCCTCCTACGAGCAGTACTTC.

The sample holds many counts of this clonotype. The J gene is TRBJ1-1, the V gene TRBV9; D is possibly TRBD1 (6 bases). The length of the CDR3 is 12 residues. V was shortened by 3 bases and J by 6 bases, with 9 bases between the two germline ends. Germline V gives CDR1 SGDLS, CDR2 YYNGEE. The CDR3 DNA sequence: TGTGCCAGCAGCGGACAGGACGCTGAAGCTTTCTTT. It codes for CASSGQDAEAFF.